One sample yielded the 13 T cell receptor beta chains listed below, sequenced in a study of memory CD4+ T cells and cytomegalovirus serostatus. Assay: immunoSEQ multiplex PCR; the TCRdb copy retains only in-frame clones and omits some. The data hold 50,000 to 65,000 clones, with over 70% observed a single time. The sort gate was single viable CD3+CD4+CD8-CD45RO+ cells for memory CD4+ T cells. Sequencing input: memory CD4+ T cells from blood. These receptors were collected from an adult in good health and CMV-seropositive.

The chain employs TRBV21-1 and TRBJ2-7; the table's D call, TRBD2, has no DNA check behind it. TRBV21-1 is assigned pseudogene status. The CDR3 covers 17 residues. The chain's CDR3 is CASFRGVARLSSYEQYF. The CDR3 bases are TGTGCCAGCTTCCGGGGGGTGGCGCGGTTGTCCTCCTACGAGCAGTACTTC.

Here the CDR3 reads CASSLNWDPGREETQYF. DNA for the CDR3: TGTGCCAGCAGCTTGAATTGGGACCCCGGACGCGAAGAGACCCAGTACTTC. V gene TRBV5-8 combines with J gene TRBJ2-5; D may correspond to TRBD1 or TRBD2 (5 bases each). The CDR3 is made up of 17 amino acids. Germline V gene sequence: CDR1 SGHTS, CDR2 YDEGEE. The V end lost 1 base, the J end lost 3 bases, and 19 bases lay between the germline ends.

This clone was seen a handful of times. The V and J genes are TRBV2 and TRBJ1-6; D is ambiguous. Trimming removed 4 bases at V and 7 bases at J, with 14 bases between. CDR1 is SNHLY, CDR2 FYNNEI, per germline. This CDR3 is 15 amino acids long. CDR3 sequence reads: CASSVQTGYNSPLHF. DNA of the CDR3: TGTGCCAGCAGTGTTCAGACGGGGTACAATTCACCCCTCCACTTT.

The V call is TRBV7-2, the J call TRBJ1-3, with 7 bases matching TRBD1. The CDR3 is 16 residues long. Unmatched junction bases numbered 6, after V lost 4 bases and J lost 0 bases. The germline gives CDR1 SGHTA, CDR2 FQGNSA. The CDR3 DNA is TGTGCCAGCAGCTACCGACAGGGTCTCTCTGGAAACACCATATATTTT. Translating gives CASSYRQGLSGNTIYF. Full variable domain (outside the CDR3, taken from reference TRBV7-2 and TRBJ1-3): GAGVSQSPSNKVTEKGKDVELRCDPISGHTALYWYRQSLGQGLEFLIYFQGNSAPDKSGLPSDRFSAERTGGSVSTLTIQRTQQEDSAVYLCASSYRQGLSGNTIYFGEGSWLTVV.

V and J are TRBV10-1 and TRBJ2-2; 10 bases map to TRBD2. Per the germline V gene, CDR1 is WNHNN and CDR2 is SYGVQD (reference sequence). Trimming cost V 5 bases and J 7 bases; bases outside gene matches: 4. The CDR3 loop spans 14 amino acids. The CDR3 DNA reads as TGCGCCAGCAGTATAGCGGGAGGTGGCGGGGAGCTGTTTTTT. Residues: CASSIAGGGGELFF.

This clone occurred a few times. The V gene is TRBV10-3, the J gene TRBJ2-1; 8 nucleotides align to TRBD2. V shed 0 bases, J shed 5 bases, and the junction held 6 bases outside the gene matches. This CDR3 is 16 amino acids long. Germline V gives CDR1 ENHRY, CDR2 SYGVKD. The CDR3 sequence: CAISESWSGGDNEQFF. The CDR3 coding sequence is TGTGCCATCAGTGAGTCGTGGTCGGGAGGGGACAATGAGCAGTTCTTC.

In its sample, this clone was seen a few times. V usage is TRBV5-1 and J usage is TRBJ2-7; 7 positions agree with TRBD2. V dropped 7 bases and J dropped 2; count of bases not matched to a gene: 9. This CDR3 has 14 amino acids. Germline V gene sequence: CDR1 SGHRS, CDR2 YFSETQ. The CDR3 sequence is CASRVVAGTYEQYF. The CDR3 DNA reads TGCGCCAGCCGGGTGGTAGCGGGCACCTACGAGCAGTACTTC.

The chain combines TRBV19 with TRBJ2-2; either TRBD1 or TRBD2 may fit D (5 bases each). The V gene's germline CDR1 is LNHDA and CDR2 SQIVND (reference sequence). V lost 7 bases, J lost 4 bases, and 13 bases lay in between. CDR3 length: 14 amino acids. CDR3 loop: CASTRGTLTGELFF. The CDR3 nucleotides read TGTGCCAGTACGAGGGGCACGCTCACCGGGGAGCTGTTTTTT. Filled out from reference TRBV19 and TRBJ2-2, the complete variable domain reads DGGITQSPKYLFRKEGQNVTLSCEQNLNHDAMYWYRQDPGQGLRLIYYSQIVNDFQKGDIAEGYSVSREKKESFPLTVTSAQKNPTAFYLCASTRGTLTGELFFGEGSRLTVL.

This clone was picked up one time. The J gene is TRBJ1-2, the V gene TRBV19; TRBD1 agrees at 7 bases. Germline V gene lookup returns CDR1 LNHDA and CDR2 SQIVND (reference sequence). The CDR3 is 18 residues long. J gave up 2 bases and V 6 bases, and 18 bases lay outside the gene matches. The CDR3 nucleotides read TGTGCCAGTAGCCGATACGCGGGACAGTTTTCGCGGAACTATGGCTACACCTTC. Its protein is CASSRYAGQFSRNYGYTF.

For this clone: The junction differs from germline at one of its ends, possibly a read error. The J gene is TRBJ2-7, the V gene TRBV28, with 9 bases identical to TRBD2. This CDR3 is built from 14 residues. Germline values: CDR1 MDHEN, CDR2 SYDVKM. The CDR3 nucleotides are TGTGCCAGCACCGAAAACTGGCGGGGGCTAGCGGGAACCTTC. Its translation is CASTENWRGLAGTF.

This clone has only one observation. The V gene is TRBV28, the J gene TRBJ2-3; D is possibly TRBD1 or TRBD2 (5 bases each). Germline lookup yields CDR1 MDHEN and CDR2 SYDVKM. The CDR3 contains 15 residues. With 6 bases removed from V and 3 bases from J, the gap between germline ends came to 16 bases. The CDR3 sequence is CASSPSQGGTDTQYF. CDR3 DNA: TGTGCCAGCAGCCCTTCGCAGGGCGGGACAGATACGCAGTATTTT.

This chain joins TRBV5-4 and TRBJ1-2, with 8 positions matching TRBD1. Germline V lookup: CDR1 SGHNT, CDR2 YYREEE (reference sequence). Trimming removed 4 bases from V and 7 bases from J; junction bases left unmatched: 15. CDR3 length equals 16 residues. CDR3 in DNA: TGTGCCAGCAGCCATAGGGGGCCAGGGGGCCCCCGTGGCTACACCTTC. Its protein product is CASSHRGPGGPRGYTF.

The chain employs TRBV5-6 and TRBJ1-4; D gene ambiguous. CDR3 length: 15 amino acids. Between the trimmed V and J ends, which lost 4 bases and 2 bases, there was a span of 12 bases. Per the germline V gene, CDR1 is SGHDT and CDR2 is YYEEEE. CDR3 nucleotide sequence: TGTGCCAGCAGCAACCGGGGAGGTACTAATGAAAAACTGTTTTTT. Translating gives CASSNRGGTNEKLFF.